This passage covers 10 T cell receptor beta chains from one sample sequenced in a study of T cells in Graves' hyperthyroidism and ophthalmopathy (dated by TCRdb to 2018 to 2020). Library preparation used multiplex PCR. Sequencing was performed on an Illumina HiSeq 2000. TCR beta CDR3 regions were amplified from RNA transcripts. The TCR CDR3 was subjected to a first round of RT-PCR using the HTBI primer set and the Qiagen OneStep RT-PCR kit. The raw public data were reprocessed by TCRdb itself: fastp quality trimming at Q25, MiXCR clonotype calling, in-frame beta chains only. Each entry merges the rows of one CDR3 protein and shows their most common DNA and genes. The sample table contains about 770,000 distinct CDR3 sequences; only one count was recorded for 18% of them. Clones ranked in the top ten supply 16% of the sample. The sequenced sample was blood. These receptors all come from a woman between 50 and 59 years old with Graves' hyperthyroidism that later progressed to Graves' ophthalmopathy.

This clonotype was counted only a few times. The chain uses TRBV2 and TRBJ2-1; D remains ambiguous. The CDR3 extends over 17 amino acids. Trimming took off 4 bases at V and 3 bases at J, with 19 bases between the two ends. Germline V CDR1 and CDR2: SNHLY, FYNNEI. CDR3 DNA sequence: TGTGCCAGCAGTGCCCACAGTAGGGCCTATGGCTACAATGAGCAGTTCTTC. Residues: CASSAHSRAYGYNEQFF.

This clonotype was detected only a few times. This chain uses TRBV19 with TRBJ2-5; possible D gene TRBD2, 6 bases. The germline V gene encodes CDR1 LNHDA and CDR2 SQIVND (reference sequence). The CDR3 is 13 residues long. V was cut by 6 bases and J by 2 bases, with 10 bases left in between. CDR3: CASRLTSQETQYF. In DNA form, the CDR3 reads TGTGCCAGTAGACTGACTAGTCAAGAGACCCAGTACTTC.

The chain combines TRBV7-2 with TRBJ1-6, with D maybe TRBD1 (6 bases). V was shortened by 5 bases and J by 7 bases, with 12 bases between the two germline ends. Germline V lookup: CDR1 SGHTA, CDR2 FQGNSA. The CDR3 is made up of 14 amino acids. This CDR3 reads CASSKTGGNSPLHF. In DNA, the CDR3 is TGTGCCAGCAGCAAGACAGGTGGAAATTCACCCCTCCACTTT. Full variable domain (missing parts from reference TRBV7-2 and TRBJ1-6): GAGVSQSPSNKVTEKGKDVELRCDPISGHTALYWYRQSLGQGLEFLIYFQGNSAPDKSGLPSDRFSAERTGGSVSTLTIQRTQQEDSAVYLCASSKTGGNSPLHFGNGTRLTVT.

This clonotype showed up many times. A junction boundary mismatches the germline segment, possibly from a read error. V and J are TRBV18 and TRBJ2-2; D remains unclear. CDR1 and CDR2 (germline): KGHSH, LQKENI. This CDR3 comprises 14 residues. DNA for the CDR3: TGTGCCAGCCCACCACCAGCGAACACCGGGGAGCTGTTTTTT. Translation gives CASPPPANTGELFF.

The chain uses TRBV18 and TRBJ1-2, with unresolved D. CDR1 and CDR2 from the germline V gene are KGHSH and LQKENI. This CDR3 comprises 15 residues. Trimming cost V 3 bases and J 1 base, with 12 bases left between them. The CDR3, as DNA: TGTGCCAGCTCACCCCCATCCCGGGGTAACTATGGCTACACCTTC. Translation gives CASSPPSRGNYGYTF.

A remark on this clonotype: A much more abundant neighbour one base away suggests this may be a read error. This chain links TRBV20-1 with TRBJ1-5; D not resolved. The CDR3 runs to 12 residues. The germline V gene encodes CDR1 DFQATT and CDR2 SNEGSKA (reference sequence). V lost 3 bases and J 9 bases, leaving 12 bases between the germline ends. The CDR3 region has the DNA TGCAGTGCTAGGGAGGGCGGTCGGCCCCAGCATTTT. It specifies CSAREGGRPQHF.

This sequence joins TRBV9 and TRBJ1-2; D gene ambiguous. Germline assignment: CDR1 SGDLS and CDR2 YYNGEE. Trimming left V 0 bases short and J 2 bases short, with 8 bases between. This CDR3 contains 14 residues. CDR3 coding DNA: TGTGCCAGCAGCGTAGGGAGGGCAAACTATGGCTACACCTTC. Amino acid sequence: CASSVGRANYGYTF.

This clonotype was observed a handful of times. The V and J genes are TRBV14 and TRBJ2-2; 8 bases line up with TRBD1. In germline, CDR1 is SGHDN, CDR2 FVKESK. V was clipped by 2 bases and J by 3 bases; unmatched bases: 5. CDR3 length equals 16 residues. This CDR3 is CASSQLDRVDTGELFF. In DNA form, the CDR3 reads TGTGCCAGCAGCCAATTGGACAGGGTGGACACCGGGGAGCTGTTTTTT.

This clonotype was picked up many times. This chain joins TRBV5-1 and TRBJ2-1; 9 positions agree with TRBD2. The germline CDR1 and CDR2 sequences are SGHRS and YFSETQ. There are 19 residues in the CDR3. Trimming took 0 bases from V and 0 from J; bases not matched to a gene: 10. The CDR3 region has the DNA TGCGCCAGCAGCTTGGGACGGAAGATAGCGGGGGCCTCCTACAATGAGCAGTTCTTC. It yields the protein CASSLGRKIAGASYNEQFF.

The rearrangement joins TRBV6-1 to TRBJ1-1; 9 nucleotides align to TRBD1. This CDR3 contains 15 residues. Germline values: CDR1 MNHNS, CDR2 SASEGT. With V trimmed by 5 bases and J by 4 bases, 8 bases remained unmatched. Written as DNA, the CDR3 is TGTGCCAGCAGTTCTCTACAGGGGGCGAGCACTGAAGCTTTCTTT. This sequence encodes CASSSLQGASTEAFF.